This T cell receptor (beta chain) was profiled in a study of molecular identifiers for immune sequencing clone quantification. Note on this clonotype: What it binds is unknown.

V was pared by 1 base and J by 7 bases, with 5 bases of the junction left unmatched. There are 15 residues in the CDR3. Germline V gene lookup returns CDR1 MNHEY and CDR2 SVGAGI. Study-wide findings and caveats: Single-cell amounts of spiked Jurkat TCR RNA were reportedly detectable among about a million naive cells.

TCRdb processed the PCR reads anew with MiXCR; each CDR3 protein has one entry. Altogether about 640,000 distinct CDR3 sequences are present, about 20% being singletons, with the ten largest covering 0.85% to 0.9%. Sequencing was performed on naive CD8+ T cells from blood, with Jurkat cell RNA spiked in. Subset noted: FACS-sorted CD8+CD4-CCR7+CD45RA+ naive T cells. The origin of this receptor is a human donor in good health. Some libraries in this study had Jurkat cell RNA spiked in. The chain has TRBV6-5 and TRBJ2-1; 9 bases are a match to TRBD2. The chain's CDR3 is CASSYWGTSKNEQFF. CDR3 nucleotides: TGTGCCAGCAGTTACTGGGGGACTAGCAAAAATGAGCAGTTCTTC.